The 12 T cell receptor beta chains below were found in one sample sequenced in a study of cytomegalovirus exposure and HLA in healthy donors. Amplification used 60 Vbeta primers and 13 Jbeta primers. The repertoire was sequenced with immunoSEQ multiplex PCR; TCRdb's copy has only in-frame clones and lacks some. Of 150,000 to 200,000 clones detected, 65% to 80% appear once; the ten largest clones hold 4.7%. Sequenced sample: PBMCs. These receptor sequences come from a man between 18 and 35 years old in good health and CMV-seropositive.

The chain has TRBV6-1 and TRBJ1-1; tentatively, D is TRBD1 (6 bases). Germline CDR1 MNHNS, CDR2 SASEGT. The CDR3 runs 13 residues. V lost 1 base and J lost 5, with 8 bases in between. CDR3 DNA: TGTGCCAGCAGTGAAGGGGGGCAAACTGAAGCTTTCTTT. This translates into CASSEGGQTEAFF.

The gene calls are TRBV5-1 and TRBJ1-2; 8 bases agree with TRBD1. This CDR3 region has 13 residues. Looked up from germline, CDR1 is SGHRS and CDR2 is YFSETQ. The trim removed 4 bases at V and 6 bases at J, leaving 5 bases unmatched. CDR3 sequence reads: CASSPDRVNGYTF. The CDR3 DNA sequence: TGCGCCAGCAGCCCGGACAGGGTAAATGGCTACACCTTC.

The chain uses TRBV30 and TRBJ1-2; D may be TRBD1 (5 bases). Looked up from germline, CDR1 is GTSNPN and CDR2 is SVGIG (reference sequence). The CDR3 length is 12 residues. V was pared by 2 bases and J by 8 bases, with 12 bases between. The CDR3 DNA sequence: TGTGCCTGGAGTTGGGGGGGACGGGGCTACACCTTC. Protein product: CAWSWGGRGYTF.

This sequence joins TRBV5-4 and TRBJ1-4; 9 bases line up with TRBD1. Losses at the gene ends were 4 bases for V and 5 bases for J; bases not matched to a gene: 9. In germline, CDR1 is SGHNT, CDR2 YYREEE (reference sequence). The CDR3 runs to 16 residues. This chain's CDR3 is CASSRLTGGPNEKLFF. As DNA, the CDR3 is TGTGCCAGCAGCCGGTTAACAGGGGGCCCGAATGAAAAACTGTTTTTT.

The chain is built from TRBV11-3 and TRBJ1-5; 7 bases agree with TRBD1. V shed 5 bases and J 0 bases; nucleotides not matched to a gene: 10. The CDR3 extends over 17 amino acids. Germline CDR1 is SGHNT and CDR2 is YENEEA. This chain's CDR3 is CASSPGGGLNSNQPQHF. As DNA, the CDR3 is TGTGCCAGCAGCCCCGGAGGGGGCCTCAATAGCAATCAGCCCCAGCATTTT.

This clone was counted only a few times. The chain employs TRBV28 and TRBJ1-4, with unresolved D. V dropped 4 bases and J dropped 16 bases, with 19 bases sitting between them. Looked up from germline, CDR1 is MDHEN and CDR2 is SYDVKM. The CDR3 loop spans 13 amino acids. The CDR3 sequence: CASSSHPNQVWFF. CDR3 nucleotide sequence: TGTGCCAGCAGTTCCCATCCGAATCAGGTTTGGTTTTTT.

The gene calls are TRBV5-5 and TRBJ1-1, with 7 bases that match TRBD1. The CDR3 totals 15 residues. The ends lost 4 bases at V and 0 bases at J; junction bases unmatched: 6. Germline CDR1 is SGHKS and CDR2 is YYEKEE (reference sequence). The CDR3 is CASSRTGVMNTEAFF. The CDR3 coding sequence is TGTGCCAGCAGCAGAACAGGGGTAATGAACACTGAAGCTTTCTTT.

DNA of the CDR3: TGCGCCAGCAGCCCGGGGACAGCTTACAATGAGCAGTTCTTC. Amino acids: CASSPGTAYNEQFF. The gene calls are TRBV5-1 and TRBJ2-1, with 7 bases that match TRBD1. The J segment lost 4 bases and the V segment lost 4 bases, leaving 5 bases of the junction unmatched. The CDR3 contains 14 residues. Per the germline V gene, CDR1 is SGHRS and CDR2 is YFSETQ. The full variable domain, with the rest looked up from reference TRBV5-1 and TRBJ2-1, is KAGVTQTPRYLIKTRGQQVTLSCSPISGHRSVSWYQQTPGQGLQFLFEYFSETQRNKGNFPGRFSGRQFSNSRSEMNVSTLELGDSALYLCASSPGTAYNEQFFGPGTRLTVL.

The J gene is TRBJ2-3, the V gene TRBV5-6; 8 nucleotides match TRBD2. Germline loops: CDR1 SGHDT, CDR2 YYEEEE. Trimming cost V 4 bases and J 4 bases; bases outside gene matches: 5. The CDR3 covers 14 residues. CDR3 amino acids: CASSPRTSPDTQYF. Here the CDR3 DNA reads TGTGCCAGCAGCCCAAGGACTAGCCCAGATACGCAGTATTTT. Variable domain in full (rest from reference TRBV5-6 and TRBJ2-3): DAGVTQSPTHLIKTRGQQVTLRCSPKSGHDTVSWYQQALGQGPQFIFQYYEEEERQRGNFPDRFSGHQFPNYSSELNVNALLLGDSALYLCASSPRTSPDTQYFGPGTRLTVL.

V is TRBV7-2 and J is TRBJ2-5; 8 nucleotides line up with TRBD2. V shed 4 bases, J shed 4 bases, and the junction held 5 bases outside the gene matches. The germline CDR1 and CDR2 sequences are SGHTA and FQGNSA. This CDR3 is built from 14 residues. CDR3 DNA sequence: TGTGCCAGCAGCTCCCGGGGGGGCCGAGAGACCCAGTACTTC. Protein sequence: CASSSRGGRETQYF.

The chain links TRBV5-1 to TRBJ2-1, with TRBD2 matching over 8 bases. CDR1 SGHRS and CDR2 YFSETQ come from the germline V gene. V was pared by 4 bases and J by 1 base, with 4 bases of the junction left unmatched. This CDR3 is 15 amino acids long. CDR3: CASSGSGSSYNEQFF. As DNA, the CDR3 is TGCGCCAGCAGCGGAAGCGGGAGTTCCTACAATGAGCAGTTCTTC.

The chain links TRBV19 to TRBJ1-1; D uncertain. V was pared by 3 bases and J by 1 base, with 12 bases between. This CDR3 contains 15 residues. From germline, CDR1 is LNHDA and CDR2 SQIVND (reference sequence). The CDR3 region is CASSMGDTGNTEAFF. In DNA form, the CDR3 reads TGTGCCAGTAGTATGGGTGACACCGGGAACACTGAAGCTTTCTTT.